This T cell receptor beta chain was identified during a study of T cell repertoires in cytomegalovirus infection (dated by TCRdb to between 2017 and 2020). Notes on the research overall: Because public TCR beta signatures pointed to carriage of CMV infection together with the matching HLA type, the HLA type of each donor mattered for the analysis. On the study overall, not on this receptor specifically: The ex vivo response was dominated by HLA-C-restricted CMV-specific TCR beta clonotypes, which also provided the single most frequent clonotype in two of eight donors. In both this cohort and an independent cohort of 350 to 400 donors, the cumulative frequency of public TCR beta family members distinguished carriers of CMV infection plus the relevant HLA type.

As for this clonotype: This receptor's antigen is unknown. Nothing much larger sits one base from this clone, and base qualities are not available.

The CDR3 sequence holds 17 residues, the cysteine and phenylalanine included. Of all the DNA, just the CDR3 is kept, 51 bases in frame from base 1. V is cut by 2 bases and J by 6 bases, and the space between the germline ends is 22 bases. Sequenced using an Illumina HiSeq 1500. TCRdb trimmed public reads at Q25 via fastp, called clones via MiXCR and kept in-frame beta chains. Each record represents a unique CDR3 protein, reported with the most common genes and DNA among its rows. Across this sample there are a few hundred thousand distinct CDR3 sequences, with roughly 15% seen only once. About 11% of the sample is held by the ten biggest clonotypes.

The material sequenced was PBMCs. The rearranged chain carries TRBV12-3 or TRBV12-4 and TRBJ1-2; the best D guess is TRBD1, with 6 bases matching. The source is a human donor in good health (CMV status not recorded). Some clones in this sample may be carry-over from other donors' samples. The CDR3 sequence is CASSLIRFMDSENGYTF. The sequenced DNA: TGTGCCAGCAGTTTAATAAGGTTTATGGACAGCGAGAATGGCTACACCTTC.